This TCR beta chain was profiled in a study of blood T cell repertoires in COVID-19. Study-level background: Sources were T cells, B-cell-depleted T cells, or PBMCs; the material itself was cDNA or gDNA.

The germline CDR1 and CDR2 sequences are LNHNV and YYDKDF (reference sequence). V dropped 3 bases and J dropped 7 bases, with 13 bases sitting between them. This CDR3 region has 14 residues. This clone was recorded only once. The method was immunoSEQ multiplex PCR; TCRdb's version includes in-frame clones alone and lacks a portion of them. In the table there are fewer than 300,000 clones, over 75% of which are singletons. The TCR was taken from a woman in her thirties who had recovered from COVID-19. What was sequenced was PBMCs or T cells enriched from blood (not recorded which). The V and J genes are TRBV15 and TRBJ2-1; a possible D gene is TRBD2 (6 bases). This CDR3 reads CATSSLPEGNEQFF. The CDR3 coding sequence is TGTGCCACCAGCAGCCTTCCGGAGGGTAATGAGCAGTTCTTC.